Reported below is one T cell receptor beta chain. The data are from a study of blood T cell repertoires in COVID-19. About the research overall: The samples span acute and convalescent COVID-19 from the United States, Italy and Spain. PBMCs, B-cell-depleted T cells, or T cells were the source of the cDNA or gDNA that made up the material.

The Seattle site enrolled patients during active infection and followed them longitudinally. In the authors' workflow: Using reference gene primer amplification, nucleated cell counts were estimated. Repertoires were generated with immunoSEQ multiplex PCR, while TCRdb's copy carries only in-frame clones and drops some. For V, J and clone size, that table is used; D and trimming come from the DNA. Of 60,000 to 65,000 clones in the sample, almost 85% were seen once. J gave up 2 bases and V 7 bases, and 8 bases lay outside the gene matches. Germline assignment: CDR1 MNHEY and CDR2 SVGAGI. The CDR3 runs to 14 residues.

Material for sequencing was peripheral blood. The clonotype originates from a man aged 60-69 years with COVID-19, enrolled during active disease. V gene TRBV6-5 combines with J gene TRBJ2-7, with 7 nucleotides matching TRBD2. Here the CDR3 reads CASKIDGGTYEQYF. For the CDR3, the DNA is TGTGCCAGCAAAATTGACGGGGGGACCTACGAGCAGTACTTC.